These 9 T cell receptor beta chains were sequenced from one sample in a study of blood T cell repertoires in COVID-19. Sequencing was performed with immunoSEQ multiplex PCR; in TCRdb, only in-frame clones are kept and a portion is missing. The repertoire has tens of thousands of clones, 80% to 90% of them found once; the top ten carry 2% to 2.5%. Material for sequencing was peripheral blood. The source is a woman older than 75 with COVID-19, enrolled during active disease.

This chain links TRBV5-1 with TRBJ1-4, with a tentative D call TRBD1 (5 bases). Trimming left V 4 bases short and J 14 bases short, with 18 bases between. CDR3 length: 13 amino acids. The germline gives CDR1 SGHRS, CDR2 YFSETQ. CDR3 sequence reads: CASSPDPLGGLFF. The CDR3 nucleotides read TGCGCCAGCAGCCCGGACCCCTTGGGGGGGCTGTTTTTT. The full variable domain, completed using reference TRBV5-1 and TRBJ1-4, is KAGVTQTPRYLIKTRGQQVTLSCSPISGHRSVSWYQQTPGQGLQFLFEYFSETQRNKGNFPGRFSGRQFSNSRSEMNVSTLELGDSALYLCASSPDPLGGLFFGSGTQLSVL.

The rearrangement uses TRBV6-5 and TRBJ1-2; TRBD1 matches 9 bases. This CDR3 is built from 15 residues. Germline V gene sequence: CDR1 MNHEY, CDR2 SVGAGI. After removal of 6 bases from V and 2 bases from J, the junction contained 7 bases not matched to a gene. The CDR3 region is CASSPRGTGNYGYTF. CDR3 DNA sequence: TGTGCCAGCAGCCCAAGAGGGACAGGGAACTATGGCTACACCTTC.

V usage is TRBV3-1 (or the pseudogene TRBV3-2) and J usage is TRBJ1-2; D is undetermined. This CDR3 has 14 amino acids. V was shortened by 1 base and J by 5 bases, with 11 bases between the two germline ends. Germline V CDR1 and CDR2: LGHDT, YNNKEL (reference sequence). CDR3 bases: TGTGCCAGCAGCCAAGCCGGCGGCGGATATGGCTACACCTTC. It specifies CASSQAGGGYGYTF.

The chain links TRBV6-5 to TRBJ2-7; 7 bases match TRBD2. There are 14 residues in the CDR3. Germline V gives CDR1 MNHEY, CDR2 SVGAGI. V dropped 6 bases and J dropped 2; count of bases not matched to a gene: 7. CDR3 DNA sequence: TGTGCCAGCAGGGGGACTATTCCCCCCTACGAGCAGTACTTC. Encoded protein: CASRGTIPPYEQYF.

This sequence joins TRBV27 and TRBJ1-1; 12 nucleotides align to TRBD1. The CDR3 contains 17 residues. Per the germline V gene, CDR1 is MNHEY and CDR2 is SMNVEV (reference sequence). J lost 0 bases, V lost 5 bases, and 7 bases had no gene match. The CDR3 protein is CASSAGQGALMNTEAFF. In DNA form, the CDR3 reads TGTGCCAGCAGTGCGGGACAGGGGGCCCTCATGAACACTGAAGCTTTCTTT.

In its sample, this clone was seen once. V gene TRBV25-1 combines with J gene TRBJ1-2; 9 bases agree with TRBD1. From germline, CDR1 is MGHDK and CDR2 SYGVNS. J gave up 6 bases and V 2 bases, and 4 bases lay outside the gene matches. The CDR3 is 14 residues long. The CDR3 here is CASSERGTGNGYTF. In DNA form, the CDR3 reads TGTGCCAGCAGTGAACGGGGGACAGGGAATGGCTACACCTTC.

The gene calls are TRBV30 and TRBJ2-1, with 7 bases identical to TRBD2. CDR1 is GTSNPN, CDR2 SVGIG, per germline (reference sequence). The CDR3 consists of 16 residues. V was pared by 5 bases and J by 1 base, with 11 bases of the junction left unmatched. In DNA form, the CDR3 reads TGTGCCTGGTCTAGTTTAGGGAGGGCATCCTACAATGAGCAGTTCTTC. Translated: CAWSSLGRASYNEQFF.

The chain has TRBV28 and TRBJ2-7, with a weak D call TRBD1 (6 bases). V was cut by 2 bases and J by 1 base, with 12 bases left in between. Germline V gives CDR1 MDHEN, CDR2 SYDVKM. The CDR3 is 15 amino acids. Here the CDR3 reads CASSLGGYSSYEQYF. The DNA for the CDR3 is TGTGCCAGCAGTTTAGGGGGCTATTCTTCCTACGAGCAGTACTTC.

The chain carries TRBV7-2 and TRBJ2-3; a possible D gene is TRBD2 (6 bases). V was trimmed by 1 base and J by 0 bases, leaving 11 bases between them. This CDR3 contains 16 residues. The germline CDR1 and CDR2 sequences are SGHTA and FQGNSA. The CDR3 sequence: CASSLGSGTSTDTQYF. DNA of the CDR3: TGTGCCAGCAGCTTAGGCTCGGGGACTAGCACAGATACGCAGTATTTT.